The sequence of this TCR beta chain was determined in a study of cytomegalovirus exposure and HLA in healthy donors. Per germline, CDR1 SGDLS and CDR2 YYNGEE. The junction had 3 bases not matched to a gene; V was cut back by 4 bases and J by 2 bases. This CDR3 spans 14 amino acids. Findings of the study overall: Over 150 TCR beta chains were listed as cytomegalovirus-associated. Under in vitro conditions, a few CMV-associated chains were confirmed as specific for CMV antigens.

Concerning this clone: Its antigen is undetermined.

Libraries were prepared by immunoSEQ multiplex PCR; TCRdb keeps only in-frame clonotypes and omits some of them. The sample contains tens of thousands of clones, roughly 85% of which appear only once. The V call is TRBV9, the J call TRBJ2-3, with TRBD2 identical over 8 bases. The sequenced sample was PBMCs. This TCR was recovered from a man between 18 and 29 years old in good health and CMV-seropositive. The CDR3 DNA is TGTGCCAGCAGCCATAGCGGGGCCACAGATACGCAGTATTTT. Translated: CASSHSGATDTQYF.